What follows are 18 T cell receptor beta chains derived from one specimen sequenced in a study of T cell responses to AZD1222 COVID-19 vaccine. Generated by immunoSEQ multiplex PCR, the TCRdb table keeps only in-frame clones and is missing some. The data include about 140,000 clones; the top ten clones carry over 2%. Input material: peripheral blood. The receptors derive from an adult in good health.

The V call is TRBV5-1, the J call TRBJ1-4; TRBD1 matches at 8 bases. In germline, CDR1 is SGHRS, CDR2 YFSETQ. V trimming: 4 bases; J trimming: 4 bases; junction bases outside the gene matches: 3. This CDR3 contains 14 residues. CDR3: CASSLDRVNEKLFF. The DNA of the CDR3 is TGCGCCAGCAGCCTGGACAGGGTTAATGAAAAACTGTTTTTT.

The gene calls are TRBV19 and TRBJ2-1, with D perhaps TRBD1 or TRBD2 (5 bases each). Between the trimmed V and J ends, which lost 3 bases and 6 bases, there was a span of 9 bases. The CDR3 runs to 13 residues. Germline V CDR1 and CDR2: LNHDA, SQIVND (reference sequence). The CDR3 DNA follows: TGTGCCAGTAGTATTGGGACGGGCAATGAGCAGTTCTTC. It yields the protein CASSIGTGNEQFF.

The chain carries TRBV18 and TRBJ1-6; D is perhaps TRBD1 (5 bases). Germline-derived CDR1 and CDR2 are KGHSH and LQKENI. The CDR3 is 17 amino acids. The germline V and J ends were trimmed by 0 bases and 6 bases, with 15 bases remaining between them. This CDR3 is CASSPPAGTQVNSPLHF. Written as DNA, the CDR3 is TGTGCCAGCTCACCACCGGCAGGGACCCAAGTTAATTCACCCCTCCACTTT.

The rearrangement links TRBV19 to TRBJ1-5; no definite D call. Germline loops: CDR1 LNHDA, CDR2 SQIVND (reference sequence). V was trimmed by 2 bases and J by 4 bases, leaving 12 bases between them. The CDR3 is 15 residues long. The CDR3 sequence: CASSIRGIGNQPQHF. Here the CDR3 DNA reads TGTGCCAGTAGTATACGCGGTATCGGAAATCAGCCCCAGCATTTT.

The chain employs TRBV4-2 and TRBJ1-5; D is perhaps TRBD1 (5 bases). CDR3 length: 19 residues. Trimming removed 2 bases at V and 0 bases at J, with 20 bases between. Germline V gives CDR1 LGHNA, CDR2 YNFKEQ. The CDR3 bases are TGTGCCAGCAGCCAAAGAGCTGAGCAGGGAGGGTATAGCAATCAGCCCCAGCATTTT. This encodes CASSQRAEQGGYSNQPQHF.

V is TRBV19 and J is TRBJ2-2, with D tentatively TRBD2 (6 bases). The CDR3 totals 14 residues. The V gene lost 10 bases and the J gene lost 1 base, with 13 bases spanning the gap. Germline V gene data show CDR1 as LNHDA and CDR2 as SQIVND (reference sequence). The CDR3 region has the DNA TGTGCCACCCGGGGGAATTGGAACACCGGGGAGCTGTTTTTT. Protein: CATRGNWNTGELFF.

This chain uses TRBV19 with TRBJ2-2, with 8 bases lining up with TRBD2. The CDR3 runs to 15 residues. The germline V gene has CDR1 LNHDA and CDR2 SQIVND (reference sequence). Trimming at V came to 7 bases and at J to 7 bases, leaving 11 bases not matched to a gene. The CDR3 region is CASTPGGGRDGELFF. CDR3 nucleotide sequence: TGTGCCAGTACCCCGGGAGGGGGGAGGGACGGGGAGCTGTTTTTT.

The rearrangement uses TRBV4-1 and TRBJ2-1, with TRBD2 matching 10 bases. The trim removed 4 bases at V and 3 bases at J, leaving 15 bases unmatched. The CDR3 is made up of 19 amino acids. Germline V CDR1 and CDR2: MGHRA, YSYEKL. The CDR3 region has the DNA TGCGCCAGCAGCCCCTTTGACTACGCTAGCGGGGGTGACTACAATGAGCAGTTCTTC. It encodes CASSPFDYASGGDYNEQFF.

This chain links TRBV7-8 with TRBJ1-5; D may be TRBD1 (6 bases). Germline V gene lookup returns CDR1 SGHVS and CDR2 FQNEAQ. This CDR3 comprises 16 residues. V gave up 6 bases and J gave up 4 bases, with 19 bases separating them. CDR3 sequence: CASSLRGAGLNQPQHF. CDR3 nucleotides: TGTGCCAGCAGTCTCAGGGGAGCCGGCCTAAATCAGCCCCAGCATTTT.

V gene TRBV12-3 or TRBV12-4 combines with J gene TRBJ1-1; D uncertain. V gave up 3 bases and J gave up 13 bases, with 12 bases separating them. The CDR3 extends over 11 amino acids. The CDR3 DNA reads as TGTGCCAGCAGTTTTAGGGATGGGGTTTTCTTT. Translation: CASSFRDGVFF.

The chain recombines TRBV3-1 (or the pseudogene TRBV3-2) with TRBJ1-4; TRBD1 matches 10 bases. The V and J ends lost 4 bases and 5 bases, in that order; junction bases with no gene match: 4. Germline CDR1 reads LGHDT; CDR2 reads YNNKEL (reference sequence). CDR3 length: 15 residues. The CDR3 DNA reads TGTGCCAGCAGCCTACCGGGACAGGGGAATGAAAAACTGTTTTTT. This sequence encodes CASSLPGQGNEKLFF.

This chain connects TRBV19 to TRBJ1-5; 9 bases match TRBD1. The ends lost 7 bases at V and 4 bases at J; junction bases unmatched: 5. Germline assignment: CDR1 LNHDA and CDR2 SQIVND (reference sequence). This CDR3 spans 14 amino acids. This CDR3 reads CASTGGTGNQPQHF. The CDR3 nucleotides are TGTGCCAGTACCGGGGGGACAGGGAATCAGCCCCAGCATTTT.

J is TRBJ1-5 and V is TRBV15, with D maybe TRBD1 (6 bases). The V gene's germline CDR1 is LNHNV and CDR2 YYDKDF (reference sequence). The CDR3 runs to 17 residues. V was cut by 1 base and J by 6 bases, with 19 bases left in between. The CDR3 loop reads CATSRGSGEGVTQPQHF. CDR3 coding DNA: TGTGCCACCAGCAGAGGATCAGGGGAAGGGGTGACTCAGCCCCAGCATTTT.

This chain uses TRBV4-2 with TRBJ2-5, with D unresolved. Trimming removed 2 bases from V and 9 bases from J, with 16 bases in between. This CDR3 spans 14 amino acids. CDR1 is LGHNA, CDR2 YNFKEQ, per germline. The CDR3 nucleotides read TGTGCCAGCAGCCAAATCCTCGGGCCTGGGGCCCAGTACTTC. The encoded protein is CASSQILGPGAQYF.

The J gene is TRBJ1-2, the V gene TRBV19; 7 bases are a match to TRBD1. The CDR3 length is 14 residues. The V gene end was trimmed by 8 bases and the J gene end by 4 bases; junction bases not matched to a gene: 10. Germline V gene sequence: CDR1 LNHDA, CDR2 SQIVND (reference sequence). CDR3 coding DNA: TGTGCCAGTCGAAACAGGGGTGGCATCTATGGCTACACCTTC. Its translation is CASRNRGGIYGYTF. The variable domain in full, with the rest retrieved from reference TRBV19 and TRBJ1-2, is DGGITQSPKYLFRKEGQNVTLSCEQNLNHDAMYWYRQDPGQGLRLIYYSQIVNDFQKGDIAEGYSVSREKKESFPLTVTSAQKNPTAFYLCASRNRGGIYGYTFGSGTRLTVV.

The chain links TRBV7-9 to TRBJ1-5; D gene ambiguous. V was clipped by 0 bases and J by 11 bases, with 8 bases between them. The length of the CDR3 is 12 residues. Germline CDR1 is SEHNR and CDR2 is FQNEAQ (reference sequence). The CDR3 sequence is CASSLAVGTQHF. The CDR3 DNA reads TGTGCCAGCAGCTTAGCGGTGGGGACCCAGCATTTT.

The V and J genes are TRBV12-2 and TRBJ2-5. TRBV12-2 counts as a pseudogene. The CDR3 runs 17 residues. As DNA, the CDR3 is TGTGCAAGTCGCCATCATGACTCGGGGGCTAGGCAAGAGACCCAGTACTTC. It specifies CASRHHDSGARQETQYF.

V gene TRBV14 combines with J gene TRBJ1-2; D call uncertain. Trimming left V 2 bases short and J 2 bases short, with 6 bases between. Germline values: CDR1 SGHDN, CDR2 FVKESK. This CDR3 spans 13 amino acids. CDR3 bases: TGTGCCAGCAGCCAAATTAGGAACTATGGCTACACCTTC. Translation: CASSQIRNYGYTF.